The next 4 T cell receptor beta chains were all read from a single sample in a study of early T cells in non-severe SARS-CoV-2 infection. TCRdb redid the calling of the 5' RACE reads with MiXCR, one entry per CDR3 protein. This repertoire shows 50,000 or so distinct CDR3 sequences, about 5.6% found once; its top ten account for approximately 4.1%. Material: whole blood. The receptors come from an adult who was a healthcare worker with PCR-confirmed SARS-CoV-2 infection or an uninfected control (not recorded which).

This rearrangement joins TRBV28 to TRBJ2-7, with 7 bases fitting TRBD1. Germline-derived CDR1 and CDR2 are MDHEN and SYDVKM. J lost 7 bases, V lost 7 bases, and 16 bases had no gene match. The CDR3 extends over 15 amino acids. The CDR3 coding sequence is TGTGCCAGCACCCCGGTCGCTAGCAGGACAGGAGAGCAGTACTTC. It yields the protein CASTPVASRTGEQYF.

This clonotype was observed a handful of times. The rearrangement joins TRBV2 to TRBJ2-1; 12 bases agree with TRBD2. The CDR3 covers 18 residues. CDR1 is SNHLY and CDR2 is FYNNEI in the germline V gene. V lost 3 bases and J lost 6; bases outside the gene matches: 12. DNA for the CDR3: TGTGCCAGCAGTGAGGCTAGCGGGAGGGCCAGTTGGGGCAATGAGCAGTTCTTC. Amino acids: CASSEASGRASWGNEQFF.

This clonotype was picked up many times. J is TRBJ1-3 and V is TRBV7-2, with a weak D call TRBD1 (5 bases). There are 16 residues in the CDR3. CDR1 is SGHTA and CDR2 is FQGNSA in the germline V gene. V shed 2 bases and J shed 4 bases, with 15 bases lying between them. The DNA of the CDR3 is TGTGCCAGCAGCTTAAGTACCGGGGACCCAGGAAACACCATATATTTT. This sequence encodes CASSLSTGDPGNTIYF.

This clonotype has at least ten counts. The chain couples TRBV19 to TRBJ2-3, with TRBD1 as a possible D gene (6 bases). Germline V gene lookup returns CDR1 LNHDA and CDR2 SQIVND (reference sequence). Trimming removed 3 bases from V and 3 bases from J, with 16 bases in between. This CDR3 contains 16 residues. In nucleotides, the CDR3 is TGTGCCAGTAGTATGAGAGGACAGTTTACGACAGATACGCAGTATTTT. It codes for CASSMRGQFTTDTQYF. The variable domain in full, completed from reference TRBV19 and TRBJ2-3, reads DGGITQSPKYLFRKEGQNVTLSCEQNLNHDAMYWYRQDPGQGLRLIYYSQIVNDFQKGDIAEGYSVSREKKESFPLTVTSAQKNPTAFYLCASSMRGQFTTDTQYFGPGTRLTVL.